This TCR beta chain was sequenced in a study of cytomegalovirus exposure and HLA in healthy donors. To note about this clone: What it binds is unknown.

Clones were read by immunoSEQ multiplex PCR, and TCRdb kept only the in-frame ones, dropping some. The sample lists around 74,000 clones, approximately 86% occurring once. Trimming cost V 8 bases and J 2 bases, with 9 bases left between them. CDR1 is SEHNR and CDR2 is FQNEAQ in the germline V gene (reference sequence). The CDR3 loop spans 12 amino acids. Study-wide results and caveats: In vitro, three CMV-associated chains proved specific for CMV antigens. Reportedly, diagnosis of cytomegalovirus status by the classifier showed high specificity and sensitivity.

Sequencing input: PBMCs. The chain employs TRBV7-9 and TRBJ1-2, with D hard to call. This clonotype was sampled from a man aged 25-45 years in good health and CMV-seronegative. CDR3: CASRSWNYGYTF. CDR3 sequence (DNA): TGTGCCAGCCGTAGTTGGAACTATGGCTACACCTTC.